This TCR beta chain was documented in a study of identifying expanded T cells in peripheral blood. Using immunoSEQ multiplex PCR, the repertoire was profiled, and TCRdb retains in-frame clones only, with some absent. The repertoire holds about 89,000 clones, with about 90% as singletons. The J segment lost 4 bases and the V segment lost 6 bases, leaving 8 bases of the junction unmatched. The V gene's germline CDR1 is LNHDA and CDR2 SQIVND (reference sequence). The CDR3 length is 15 residues. The specimen was blood. This TCR derives from a person between 18 and 69 years old in good health. This rearrangement joins TRBV19 to TRBJ1-5, with 8 bases identical to TRBD1. CDR3 sequence: CASRPGTGPNQPQHF. The CDR3 DNA reads as TGTGCCAGTAGGCCAGGGACAGGACCTAATCAGCCCCAGCATTTT.